One sample yielded the 9 T cell receptor beta chains listed below, sequenced in a study of T cell responses to AZD1222 COVID-19 vaccine. Sequencing was performed with immunoSEQ multiplex PCR; in TCRdb, only in-frame clones are kept and a portion is missing. Of approximately 110,000 clones listed, roughly nine tenths are singletons. The sequenced sample was peripheral blood, obtained 28 days after the second AZD1222 dose. These TCRs come from an adult who received the AZD1222 COVID-19 vaccine.

This chain links TRBV3-1 (or the pseudogene TRBV3-2) with TRBJ2-1, with 8 positions matching TRBD2. Germline values: CDR1 LGHDT, CDR2 YNNKEL (reference sequence). The CDR3 loop spans 16 amino acids. Trimming at V came to 3 bases and at J to 5 bases, leaving 9 bases not matched to a gene. The CDR3 here is CASSHNRRLANNEQFF. The CDR3 DNA follows: TGTGCCAGCAGCCATAATCGGAGACTAGCGAACAATGAGCAGTTCTTC.

The rearrangement links TRBV19 to TRBJ2-2; 8 bases are a match to TRBD2. Germline lookup yields CDR1 LNHDA and CDR2 SQIVND (reference sequence). The CDR3 has 17 amino acids. Trimming took 5 bases from V and 5 from J; bases not matched to a gene: 13. The CDR3 DNA follows: TGTGCCAGTAGTCGAATAAGCGGGAGCATGGAAACCGGGGAGCTGTTTTTT. Its protein product is CASSRISGSMETGELFF.

The chain has TRBV3-1 (or the pseudogene TRBV3-2) and TRBJ1-6; D gene uncertain. CDR3 length: 13 amino acids. V was pared by 0 bases and J by 13 bases, with 10 bases between. Germline V gives CDR1 LGHDT, CDR2 YNNKEL (reference sequence). CDR3 protein: CASSQDLTGPLHF. CDR3 in DNA: TGTGCCAGCAGCCAAGATCTCACGGGTCCCCTCCACTTT.

The V and J genes are TRBV30 and TRBJ1-2; D remains unclear. The CDR3 is 10 amino acids. Germline loops: CDR1 GTSNPN, CDR2 SVGIG (reference sequence). The germline V and J ends were trimmed by 8 bases and 6 bases, with 10 bases remaining between them. DNA for the CDR3: TGTGCCCCTAAGGGAAATGGCTACACCTTC. It encodes CAPKGNGYTF.

The chain combines TRBV5-1 with TRBJ2-6; 7 bases are a match to TRBD1. The CDR3 is 16 residues long. CDR1 SGHRS and CDR2 YFSETQ come from the germline V gene. Unmatched junction bases numbered 12, after V lost 9 bases and J lost 3 bases. The CDR3 region has the DNA TGCGCCACCGCACCGACAGGGCGATTTGGGGCCAACGTCCTGACTTTC. Translation gives CATAPTGRFGANVLTF.

V is TRBV10-3 and J is TRBJ1-2; D unresolved. CDR3 length: 14 amino acids. The germline CDR1 and CDR2 sequences are ENHRY and SYGVKD. Trimming stripped 5 bases from V and 4 bases from J, with 14 bases between. The CDR3 protein is CAISHDPTVYGYTF. In nucleotides, the CDR3 is TGTGCCATCAGTCACGACCCGACGGTCTATGGCTACACCTTC.

The chain links TRBV7-3 to TRBJ2-5; perhaps TRBD1 as D (6 bases). CDR1 is SGHTA, CDR2 FQGTGA, per germline. This CDR3 has 13 residues. V shed 6 bases and J shed 5 bases, with 13 bases lying between them. CDR3 sequence (DNA): TGTGCCAGCAGTTCCAGGGGTGGTGAGACCCAGTACTTC. This gives the protein CASSSRGGETQYF.

V is TRBV12-3 or TRBV12-4 and J is TRBJ1-6, with 8 bases that match TRBD1. This CDR3 contains 13 residues. V lost 5 bases to trimming and J lost 8 bases; unmatched junction nucleotides: 2. The CDR3 reads CASSMDRDSPLHF. DNA for the CDR3: TGTGCCAGCAGTATGGACAGGGATTCACCCCTCCACTTT.

The chain joins TRBV7-8 to TRBJ2-5, with 10 nucleotides matching TRBD1. The CDR3 is made up of 19 amino acids. Looked up from germline, CDR1 is SGHVS and CDR2 is FQNEAQ. Trimming took 0 bases from V and 4 from J; bases not matched to a gene: 14. The CDR3: CASSLAPSGGTGARETQYF. CDR3 coding DNA: TGTGCCAGCAGCTTAGCCCCTAGTGGTGGGACAGGGGCACGAGAGACCCAGTACTTC.